These 5 T cell receptor beta chains were all obtained from the same sample, sequenced in a study of T cells after yellow fever vaccination. TCRdb independently ran MiXCR on the 5' RACE reads; one entry per CDR3 protein. Among a few hundred thousand distinct CDR3 sequences listed, about a sixth were seen once. The material sequenced was PBMCs, taken about 5 days after the first yellow fever vaccination. The receptors here all came from a man between 18 and 35 years old who received the YFV17D yellow fever vaccine.

V and J are TRBV7-9 and TRBJ1-2, with TRBD1 matching over 7 bases. CDR1 SEHNR and CDR2 FQNEAQ come from the germline V gene (reference sequence). This CDR3 contains 15 residues. Germline trimming cut 4 bases from V and 4 bases from J; bases unmatched to any gene: 9. CDR3 in DNA: TGTGCCAGCAGCTCTTCCGGGACAGCGATCTATGGCTACACCTTC. Protein product: CASSSSGTAIYGYTF.

This clonotype occurred a few times. The chain has TRBV20-1 and TRBJ2-7; 8 bases align to TRBD1. Per germline, CDR1 DFQATT and CDR2 SNEGSKA (reference sequence). V gave up 4 bases and J gave up 0 bases; unmatched junction bases: 8. The length of the CDR3 is 15 residues. This CDR3 reads CSAKRTGQFSYEQYF. CDR3 bases: TGCAGTGCTAAACGGACAGGGCAATTCTCCTACGAGCAGTACTTC.

This chain uses TRBV5-1 with TRBJ2-2; D might be TRBD2 (7 bases). The CDR3 has 15 amino acids. The germline gives CDR1 SGHRS, CDR2 YFSETQ. Trimming stripped 5 bases from V and 0 bases from J, with 11 bases between. The CDR3 region is CASRGGAPNTGELFF. The CDR3 bases are TGCGCCAGCAGAGGGGGGGCTCCGAACACCGGGGAGCTGTTTTTT.

The rearrangement joins TRBV20-1 to TRBJ2-2, with D perhaps TRBD1 or TRBD2 (6 bases each). V lost 3 bases to trimming and J lost 7 bases, with 15 bases between them. Germline V gives CDR1 DFQATT, CDR2 SNEGSKA (reference sequence). CDR3 length: 14 residues. The CDR3 loop is CSASKRGPGGELFF. The CDR3 DNA follows: TGCAGTGCTAGTAAACGGGGGCCAGGCGGGGAGCTGTTTTTT.

The V and J genes are TRBV5-4 and TRBJ2-3; tentatively, D is TRBD2 (6 bases). Trimming cost V 0 bases and J 5 bases, with 13 bases left between them. Germline CDR1 reads SGHNT; CDR2 reads YYREEE (reference sequence). The CDR3 covers 15 residues. CDR3 amino acids: CASSLAHWGEDTQYF. Here the CDR3 DNA reads TGTGCCAGCAGCTTGGCCCATTGGGGGGAAGATACGCAGTATTTT.